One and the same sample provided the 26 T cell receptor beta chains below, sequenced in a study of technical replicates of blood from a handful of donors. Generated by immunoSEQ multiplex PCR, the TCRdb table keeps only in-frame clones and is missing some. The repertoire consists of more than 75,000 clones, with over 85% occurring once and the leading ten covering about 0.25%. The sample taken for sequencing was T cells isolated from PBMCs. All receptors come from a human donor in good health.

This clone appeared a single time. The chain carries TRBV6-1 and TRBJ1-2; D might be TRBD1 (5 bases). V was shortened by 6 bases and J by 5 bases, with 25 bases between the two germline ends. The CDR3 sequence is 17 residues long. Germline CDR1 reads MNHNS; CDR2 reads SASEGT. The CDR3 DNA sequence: TGTGCCAGCAGGGAAACGTTATCGGGGGAAGAAAATTATGGCTACACCTTC. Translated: CASRETLSGEENYGYTF.

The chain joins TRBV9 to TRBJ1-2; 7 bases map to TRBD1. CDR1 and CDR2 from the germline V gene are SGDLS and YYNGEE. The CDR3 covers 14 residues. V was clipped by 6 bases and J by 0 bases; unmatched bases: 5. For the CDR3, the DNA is TGTGCCAGCACCAAAACAGGGGCTAACTATGGCTACACCTTC. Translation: CASTKTGANYGYTF.

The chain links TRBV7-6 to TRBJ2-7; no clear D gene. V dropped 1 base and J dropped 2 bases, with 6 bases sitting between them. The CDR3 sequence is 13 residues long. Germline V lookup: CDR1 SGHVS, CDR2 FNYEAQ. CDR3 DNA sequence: TGTGCCAGCAGCTTAGGTTCGGCCTACGAGCAGTACTTC. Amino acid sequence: CASSLGSAYEQYF.

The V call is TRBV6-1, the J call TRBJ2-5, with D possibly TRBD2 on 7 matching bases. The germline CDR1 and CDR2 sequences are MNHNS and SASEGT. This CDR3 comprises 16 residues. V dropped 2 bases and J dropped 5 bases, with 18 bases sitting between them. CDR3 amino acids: CASSERVGGVGETQYF. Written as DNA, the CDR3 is TGTGCCAGCAGTGAAAGGGTAGGGGGGGTCGGGGAGACCCAGTACTTC.

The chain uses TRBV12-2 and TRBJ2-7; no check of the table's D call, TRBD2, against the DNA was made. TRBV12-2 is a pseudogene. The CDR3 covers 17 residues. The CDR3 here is CASRSLDRLAGESKQYF. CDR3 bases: TGTGCAAGTCGCTCTCTGGACAGACTAGCGGGAGAAAGTAAGCAGTACTTC.

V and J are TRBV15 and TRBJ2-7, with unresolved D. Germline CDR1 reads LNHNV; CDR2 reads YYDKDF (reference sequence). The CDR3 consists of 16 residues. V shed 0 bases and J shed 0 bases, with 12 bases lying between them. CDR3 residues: CATSRDIDSNSYEQYF. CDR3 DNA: TGTGCCACCAGCAGAGATATTGACTCCAACTCCTACGAGCAGTACTTC.

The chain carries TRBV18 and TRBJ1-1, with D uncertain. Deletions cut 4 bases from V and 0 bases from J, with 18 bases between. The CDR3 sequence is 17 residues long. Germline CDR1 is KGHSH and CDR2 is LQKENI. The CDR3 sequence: CASSRDTRNSMNTEAFF. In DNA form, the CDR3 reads TGTGCCAGCTCACGGGATACTAGGAACTCCATGAACACTGAAGCTTTCTTT.

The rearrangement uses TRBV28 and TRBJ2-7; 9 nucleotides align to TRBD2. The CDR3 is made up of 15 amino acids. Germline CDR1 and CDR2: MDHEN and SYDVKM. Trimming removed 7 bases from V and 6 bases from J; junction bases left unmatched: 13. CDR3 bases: TGTGCCAGCACTCTTTTAGCGGGAGAATCAGGCGAGCAGTACTTC. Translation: CASTLLAGESGEQYF.

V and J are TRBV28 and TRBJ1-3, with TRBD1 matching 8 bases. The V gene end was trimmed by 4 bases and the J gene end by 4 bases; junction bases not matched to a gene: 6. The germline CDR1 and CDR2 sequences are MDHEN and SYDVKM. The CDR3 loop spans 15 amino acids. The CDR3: CASSSRGPIGNTIYF. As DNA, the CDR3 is TGTGCCAGCAGTTCCAGGGGGCCGATAGGAAACACCATATATTTT. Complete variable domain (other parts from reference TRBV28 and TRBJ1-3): DVKVTQSSRYLVKRTGEKVFLECVQDMDHENMFWYRQDPGLGLRLIYFSYDVKMKEKGDIPEGYSVSREKKERFSLILESASTNQTSMYLCASSSRGPIGNTIYFGEGSWLTVV.

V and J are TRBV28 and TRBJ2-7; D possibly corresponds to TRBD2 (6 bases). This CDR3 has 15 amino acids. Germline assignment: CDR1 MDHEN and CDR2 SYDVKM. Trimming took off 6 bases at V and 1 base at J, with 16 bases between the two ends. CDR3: CASRGDSRTSYEQYF. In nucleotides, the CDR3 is TGTGCCAGCAGGGGGGACTCCCGAACATCCTACGAGCAGTACTTC.

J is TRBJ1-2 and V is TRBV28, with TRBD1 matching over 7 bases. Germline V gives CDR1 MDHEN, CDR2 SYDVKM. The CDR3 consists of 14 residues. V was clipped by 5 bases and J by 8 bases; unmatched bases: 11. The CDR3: CASSPRQGTFGYTF. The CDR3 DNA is TGTGCCAGCAGTCCCCGACAGGGTACTTTCGGCTACACCTTC.

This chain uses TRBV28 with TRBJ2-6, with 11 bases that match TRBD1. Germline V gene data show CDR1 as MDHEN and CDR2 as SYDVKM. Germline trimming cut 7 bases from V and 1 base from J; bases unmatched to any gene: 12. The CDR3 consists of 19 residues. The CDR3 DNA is TGTGCCAGCATTGGGGCAGCCGGGACAGGGGGTTCTGGGGCCAACGTCCTGACTTTC. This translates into CASIGAAGTGGSGANVLTF.

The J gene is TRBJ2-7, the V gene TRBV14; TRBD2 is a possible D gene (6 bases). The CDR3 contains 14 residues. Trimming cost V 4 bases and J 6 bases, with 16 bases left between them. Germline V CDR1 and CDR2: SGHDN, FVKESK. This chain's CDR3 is CASSPKRGFVEQYF. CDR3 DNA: TGTGCCAGCAGCCCAAAACGGGGGTTCGTCGAGCAGTACTTC. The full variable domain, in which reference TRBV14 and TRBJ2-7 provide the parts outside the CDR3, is EAGVTQFPSHSVIEKGQTVTLRCDPISGHDNLYWYRRVMGKEIKFLLHFVKESKQDESGMPNNRFLAERTGGTYSTLKVQPAELEDSGVYFCASSPKRGFVEQYFGPGTRLTVT.

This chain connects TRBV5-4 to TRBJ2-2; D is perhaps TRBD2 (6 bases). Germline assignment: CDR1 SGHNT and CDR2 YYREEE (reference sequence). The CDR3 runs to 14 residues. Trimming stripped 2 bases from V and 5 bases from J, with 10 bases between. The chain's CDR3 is CASSFSRETGELFF. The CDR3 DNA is TGTGCCAGCAGCTTTTCCCGGGAGACCGGGGAGCTGTTTTTT.

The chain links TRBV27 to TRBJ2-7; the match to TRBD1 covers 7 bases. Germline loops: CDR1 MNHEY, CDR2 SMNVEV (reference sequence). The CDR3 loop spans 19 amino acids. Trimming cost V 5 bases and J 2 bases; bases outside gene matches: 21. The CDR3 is CASSPLLGTAELPPYEQYF. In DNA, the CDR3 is TGTGCCAGCAGTCCCCTCCTCGGGACAGCCGAACTCCCTCCCTACGAGCAGTACTTC.

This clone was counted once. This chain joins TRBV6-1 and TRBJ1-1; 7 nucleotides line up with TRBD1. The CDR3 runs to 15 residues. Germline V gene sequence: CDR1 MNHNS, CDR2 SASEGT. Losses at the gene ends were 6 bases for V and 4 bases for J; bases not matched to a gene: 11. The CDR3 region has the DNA TGTGCCAGCAGACCGGACAGGTCGAGGTCCACTGAAGCTTTCTTT. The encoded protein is CASRPDRSRSTEAFF.

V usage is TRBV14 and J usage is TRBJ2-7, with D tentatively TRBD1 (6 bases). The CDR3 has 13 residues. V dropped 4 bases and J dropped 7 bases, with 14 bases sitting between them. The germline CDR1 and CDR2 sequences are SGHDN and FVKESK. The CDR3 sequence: CASSLRETGEQYF. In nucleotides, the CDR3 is TGTGCCAGCAGCCTTCGAGAGACAGGAGAGCAGTACTTC.

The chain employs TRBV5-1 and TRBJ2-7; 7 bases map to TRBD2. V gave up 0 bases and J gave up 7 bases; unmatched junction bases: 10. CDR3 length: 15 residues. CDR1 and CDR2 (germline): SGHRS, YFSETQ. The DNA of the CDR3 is TGCGCCAGCAGCTTGGATGTGGGAGGGACGGTAGAGCAGTACTTC. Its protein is CASSLDVGGTVEQYF.

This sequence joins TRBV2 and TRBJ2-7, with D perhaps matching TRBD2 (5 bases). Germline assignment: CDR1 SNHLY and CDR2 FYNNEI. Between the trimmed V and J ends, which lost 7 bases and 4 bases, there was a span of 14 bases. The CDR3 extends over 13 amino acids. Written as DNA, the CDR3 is TGTGCCAGCAACCCTAGCCCAATTTACGAGCAGTACTTC. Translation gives CASNPSPIYEQYF. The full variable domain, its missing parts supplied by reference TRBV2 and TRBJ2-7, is EPEVTQTPSHQVTQMGQEVILRCVPISNHLYFYWYRQILGQKVEFLVSFYNNEISEKSEIFDDQFSVERPDGSNFTLKIRSTKLEDSAMYFCASNPSPIYEQYFGPGTRLTVT.

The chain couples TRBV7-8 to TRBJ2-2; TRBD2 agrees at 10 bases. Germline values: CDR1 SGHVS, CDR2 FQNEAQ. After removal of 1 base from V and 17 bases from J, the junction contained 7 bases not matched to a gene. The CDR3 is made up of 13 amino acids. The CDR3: CASSLESGRADFF. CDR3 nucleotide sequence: TGTGCCAGCAGCTTAGAGAGCGGGAGGGCCGATTTTTTT.

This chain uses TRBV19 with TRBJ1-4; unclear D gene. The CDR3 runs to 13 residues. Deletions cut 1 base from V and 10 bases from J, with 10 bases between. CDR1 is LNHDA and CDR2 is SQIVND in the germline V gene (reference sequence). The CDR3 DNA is TGTGCCAGTAGTATAGCCGGGGAGGGAAAACTGTTTTTT. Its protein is CASSIAGEGKLFF.

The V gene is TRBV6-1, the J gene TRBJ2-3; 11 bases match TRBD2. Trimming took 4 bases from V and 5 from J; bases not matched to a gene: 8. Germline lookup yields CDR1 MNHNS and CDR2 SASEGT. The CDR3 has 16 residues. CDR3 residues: CASSAISGGAVDTQYF. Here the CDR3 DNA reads TGTGCCAGCAGTGCGATTAGCGGGGGGGCCGTAGATACGCAGTATTTT.

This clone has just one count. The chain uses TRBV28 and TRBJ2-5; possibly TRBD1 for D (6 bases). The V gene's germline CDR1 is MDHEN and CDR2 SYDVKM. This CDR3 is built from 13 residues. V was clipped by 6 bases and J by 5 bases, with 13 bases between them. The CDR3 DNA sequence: TGTGCCAGCAGCCCACAGGGTACCGAGACCCAGTACTTC. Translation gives CASSPQGTETQYF. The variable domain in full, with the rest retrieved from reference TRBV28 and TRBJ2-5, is DVKVTQSSRYLVKRTGEKVFLECVQDMDHENMFWYRQDPGLGLRLIYFSYDVKMKEKGDIPEGYSVSREKKERFSLILESASTNQTSMYLCASSPQGTETQYFGPGTRLLVL.

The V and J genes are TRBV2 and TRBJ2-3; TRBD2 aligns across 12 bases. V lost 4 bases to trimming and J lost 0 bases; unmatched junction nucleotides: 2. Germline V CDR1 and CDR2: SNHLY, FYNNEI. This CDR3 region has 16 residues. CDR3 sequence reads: CASSVGTSGSTDTQYF. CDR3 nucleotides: TGTGCCAGCAGTGTCGGGACTAGCGGGAGCACAGATACGCAGTATTTT.

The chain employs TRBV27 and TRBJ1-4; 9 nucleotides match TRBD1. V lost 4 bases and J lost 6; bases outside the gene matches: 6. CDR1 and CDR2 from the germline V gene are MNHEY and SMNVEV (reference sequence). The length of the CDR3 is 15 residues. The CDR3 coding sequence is TGTGCCAGCAGTTCGATATGGACAGGGGATGAAAAACTGTTTTTT. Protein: CASSSIWTGDEKLFF.

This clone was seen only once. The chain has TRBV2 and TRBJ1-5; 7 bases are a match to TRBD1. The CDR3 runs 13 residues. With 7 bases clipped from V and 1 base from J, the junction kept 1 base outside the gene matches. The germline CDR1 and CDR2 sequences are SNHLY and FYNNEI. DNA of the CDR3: TGTGCCAGCAAGGGACAGAGCAATCAGCCCCAGCATTTT. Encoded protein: CASKGQSNQPQHF.